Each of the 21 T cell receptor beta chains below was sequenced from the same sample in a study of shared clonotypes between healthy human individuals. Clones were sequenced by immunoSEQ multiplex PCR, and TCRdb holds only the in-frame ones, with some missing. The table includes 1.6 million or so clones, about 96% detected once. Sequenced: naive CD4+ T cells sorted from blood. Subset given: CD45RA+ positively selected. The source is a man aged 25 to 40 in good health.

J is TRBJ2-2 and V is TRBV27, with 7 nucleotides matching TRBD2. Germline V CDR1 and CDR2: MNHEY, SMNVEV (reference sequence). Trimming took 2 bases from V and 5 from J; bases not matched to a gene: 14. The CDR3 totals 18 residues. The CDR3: CASSLMFSGGPITGELFF. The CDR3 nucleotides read TGTGCCAGCAGTTTAATGTTTTCGGGAGGCCCGATTACCGGGGAGCTGTTTTTT.

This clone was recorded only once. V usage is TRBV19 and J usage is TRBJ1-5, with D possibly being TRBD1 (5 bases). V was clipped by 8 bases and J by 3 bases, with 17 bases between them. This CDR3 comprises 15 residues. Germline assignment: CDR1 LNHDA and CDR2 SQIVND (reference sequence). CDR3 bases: TGTGCCAGTGCGAACTCCGGGACTTTCAATCAGCCCCAGCATTTT. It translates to CASANSGTFNQPQHF.

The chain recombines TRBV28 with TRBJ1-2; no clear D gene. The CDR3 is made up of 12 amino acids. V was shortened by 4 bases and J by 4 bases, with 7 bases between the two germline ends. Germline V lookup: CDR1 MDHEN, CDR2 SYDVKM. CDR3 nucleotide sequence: TGTGCCAGCAGTTCCATAAGCTATGGCTACACCTTC. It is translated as CASSSISYGYTF.

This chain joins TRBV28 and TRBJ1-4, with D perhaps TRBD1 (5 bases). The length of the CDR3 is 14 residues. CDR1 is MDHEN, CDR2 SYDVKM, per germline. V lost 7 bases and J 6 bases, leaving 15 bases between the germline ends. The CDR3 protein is CASIPGGGDEKLFF. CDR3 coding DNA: TGTGCCAGCATTCCGGGTGGAGGGGATGAAAAACTGTTTTTT.

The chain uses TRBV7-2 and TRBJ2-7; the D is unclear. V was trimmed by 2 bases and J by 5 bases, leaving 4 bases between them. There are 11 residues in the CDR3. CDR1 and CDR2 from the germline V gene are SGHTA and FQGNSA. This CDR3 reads CASSLTDEQYF. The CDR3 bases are TGTGCCAGCAGCTTAACTGACGAGCAGTACTTC.

The CDR3 coding sequence is TGTGCCAGCTCACAGGGGACAGGCACCCAGCCCCAGCATTTT. The encoded protein is CASSQGTGTQPQHF. The V gene is TRBV18, the J gene TRBJ1-5; 8 nucleotides line up with TRBD1. V lost 4 bases and J lost 7; bases outside the gene matches: 6. Per germline, CDR1 KGHSH and CDR2 LQKENI. The CDR3 runs 14 residues.

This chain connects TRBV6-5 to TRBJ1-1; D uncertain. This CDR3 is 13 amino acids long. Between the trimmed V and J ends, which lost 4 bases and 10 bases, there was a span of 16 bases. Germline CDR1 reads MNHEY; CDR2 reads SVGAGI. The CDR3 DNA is TGTGCCAGCAGTTCCCCACACGTTCGAGTAGCTTTCTTT. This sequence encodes CASSSPHVRVAFF.

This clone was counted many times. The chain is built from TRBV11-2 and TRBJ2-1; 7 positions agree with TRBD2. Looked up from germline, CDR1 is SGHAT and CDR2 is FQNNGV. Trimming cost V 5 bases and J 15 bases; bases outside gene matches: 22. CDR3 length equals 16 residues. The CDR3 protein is CASSLVGGRAQPSPFF. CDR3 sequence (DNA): TGTGCCAGCAGCCTAGTTGGAGGGAGGGCCCAACCCTCTCCGTTCTTC.

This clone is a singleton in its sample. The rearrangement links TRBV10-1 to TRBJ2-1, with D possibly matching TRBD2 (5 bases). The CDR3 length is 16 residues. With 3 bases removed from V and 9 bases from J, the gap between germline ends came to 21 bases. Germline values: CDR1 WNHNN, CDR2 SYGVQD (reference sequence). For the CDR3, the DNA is TGCGCCAGCAGTGATGCCTTCCTAGCCACTAACGTTGAGCAGTTCTTC. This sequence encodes CASSDAFLATNVEQFF.

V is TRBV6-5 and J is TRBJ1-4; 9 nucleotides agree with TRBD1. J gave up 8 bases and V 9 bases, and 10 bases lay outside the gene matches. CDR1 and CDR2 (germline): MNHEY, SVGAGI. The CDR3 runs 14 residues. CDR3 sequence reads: CASSQGARGEKLFF. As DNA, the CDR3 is TGTGCCAGTTCACAGGGGGCGCGGGGGGAAAAACTGTTTTTT.

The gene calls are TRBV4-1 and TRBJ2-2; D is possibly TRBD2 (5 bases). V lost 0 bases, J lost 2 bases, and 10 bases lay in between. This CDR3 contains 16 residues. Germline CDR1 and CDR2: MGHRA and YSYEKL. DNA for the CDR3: TGCGCCAGCAGCCAAGATCAGCGGACTAACACCGGGGAGCTGTTTTTT. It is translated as CASSQDQRTNTGELFF.

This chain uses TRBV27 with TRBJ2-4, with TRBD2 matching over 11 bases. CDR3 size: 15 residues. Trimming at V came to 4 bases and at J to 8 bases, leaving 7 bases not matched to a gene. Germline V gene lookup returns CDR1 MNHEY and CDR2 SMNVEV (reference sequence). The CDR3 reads CASSSRSGRADIQYF. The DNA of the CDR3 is TGTGCCAGCAGTTCCCGTAGCGGGAGGGCCGACATTCAGTACTTC.

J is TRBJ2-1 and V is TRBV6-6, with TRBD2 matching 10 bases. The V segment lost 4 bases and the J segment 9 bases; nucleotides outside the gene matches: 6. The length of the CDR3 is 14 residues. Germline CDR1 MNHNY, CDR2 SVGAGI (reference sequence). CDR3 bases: TGTGCCAGCAGTTCCCTAGCGGGAGTTGGTGAGCAGTTCTTC. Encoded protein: CASSSLAGVGEQFF.

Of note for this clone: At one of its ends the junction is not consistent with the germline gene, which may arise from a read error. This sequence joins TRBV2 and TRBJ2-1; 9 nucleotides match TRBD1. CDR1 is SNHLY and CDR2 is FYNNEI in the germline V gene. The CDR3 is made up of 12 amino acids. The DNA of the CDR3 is TGTGCCAGCCAACCATCGCGGGACAGGGACCTCTTC. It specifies CASQPSRDRDLF.

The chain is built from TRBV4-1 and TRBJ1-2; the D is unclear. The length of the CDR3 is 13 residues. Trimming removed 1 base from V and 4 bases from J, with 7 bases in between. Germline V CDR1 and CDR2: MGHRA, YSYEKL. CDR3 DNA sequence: TGCGCCAGCAGCCAAGTGGGTCGCTATGGCTACACCTTC. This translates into CASSQVGRYGYTF.

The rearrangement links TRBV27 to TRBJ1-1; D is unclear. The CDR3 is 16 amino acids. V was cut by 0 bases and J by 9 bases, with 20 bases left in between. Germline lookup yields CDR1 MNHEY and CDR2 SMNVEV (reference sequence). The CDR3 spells CASSLSQPALGVKAFF. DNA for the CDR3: TGTGCCAGCAGTTTATCCCAACCTGCCCTTGGAGTTAAAGCTTTCTTT.

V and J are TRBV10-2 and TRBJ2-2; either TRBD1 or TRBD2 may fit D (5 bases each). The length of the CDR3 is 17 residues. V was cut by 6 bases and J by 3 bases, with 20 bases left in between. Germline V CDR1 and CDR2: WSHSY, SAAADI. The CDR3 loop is CASSVPPGKGDTGELFF. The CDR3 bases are TGCGCCAGCAGCGTACCGCCAGGGAAGGGAGACACCGGGGAGCTGTTTTTT.

CDR3 bases: TGTGCCACCAGCAGAGATGTGCCGGGGAGCCAAGAGACCCAGTACTTC. Protein sequence: CATSRDVPGSQETQYF. This chain links TRBV15 with TRBJ2-5; D may be TRBD2 (5 bases). Germline CDR1 is LNHNV and CDR2 is YYDKDF (reference sequence). The V and J ends lost 0 bases and 1 base respectively, with 12 bases between them. The CDR3 runs 16 residues.

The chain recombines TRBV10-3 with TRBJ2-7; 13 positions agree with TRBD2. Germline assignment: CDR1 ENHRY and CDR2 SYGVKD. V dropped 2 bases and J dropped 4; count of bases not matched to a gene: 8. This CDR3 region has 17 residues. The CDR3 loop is CAISELGRTSGSYEQYF. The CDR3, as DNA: TGTGCCATCAGTGAGCTAGGGAGGACTAGCGGGAGTTACGAGCAGTACTTC.

As DNA, the CDR3 is TGTGCCAGTTCGGCCCTACTAGGGACAGATACGCAGTATTTT. The encoded protein is CASSALLGTDTQYF. This chain connects TRBV5-4 to TRBJ2-3, with TRBD2 as a possible D gene (5 bases). V was clipped by 8 bases and J by 3 bases, with 16 bases between them. This CDR3 has 14 residues. Germline V lookup: CDR1 SGHNT, CDR2 YYREEE (reference sequence).

CDR3 DNA: TGTGCCATCAGTGAGTCCCGACAAGAGACCCAGTACTTC. This translates into CAISESRQETQYF. This chain joins TRBV10-3 and TRBJ2-5; no definite D call. Germline CDR1 is ENHRY and CDR2 is SYGVKD. V was clipped by 0 bases and J by 2 bases, with 4 bases between them. The CDR3 has 13 residues.